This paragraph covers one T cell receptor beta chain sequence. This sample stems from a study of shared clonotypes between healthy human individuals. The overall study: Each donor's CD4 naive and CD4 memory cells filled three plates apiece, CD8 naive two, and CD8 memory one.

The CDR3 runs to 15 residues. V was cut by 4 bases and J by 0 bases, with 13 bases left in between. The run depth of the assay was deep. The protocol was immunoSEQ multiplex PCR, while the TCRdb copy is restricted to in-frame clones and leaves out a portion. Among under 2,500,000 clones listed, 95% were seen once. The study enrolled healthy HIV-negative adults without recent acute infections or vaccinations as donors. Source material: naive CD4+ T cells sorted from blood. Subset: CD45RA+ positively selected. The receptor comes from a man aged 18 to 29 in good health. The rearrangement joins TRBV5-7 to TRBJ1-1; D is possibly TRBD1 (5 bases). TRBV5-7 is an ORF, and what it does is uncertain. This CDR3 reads CASSRGRGLNTEAFF. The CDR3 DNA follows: TGTGCCAGCAGCCGGGGTCGGGGGTTGAACACTGAAGCTTTCTTT.